Here is one T cell receptor beta chain with its context. The data originate from a study of blood T cell repertoires in COVID-19. The CDR3 totals 14 residues. The authors' processing: Estimation of nucleated cell counts was performed using reference gene primer amplification. Sequenced by immunoSEQ multiplex PCR; TCRdb stores in-frame clones only, minus some. Clonal size and the V and J genes are those of that table, whereas D and trimming came from the DNA. The data show around 86,000 clones, around 85% seen once. The chain links TRBV21-1 to TRBJ2-3; the table calls TRBD2, which could not be checked here. TRBV21-1 is labeled a pseudogene. The sequencing sample was made of peripheral blood. This sequence was found in a man at least 80 years old with acute or convalescent COVID-19. The CDR3 DNA sequence: TGTGCCAGCAGGGGAGGGGAGAGCGCAGATACGCAGTATTTT. Protein: CASRGGESADTQYF.